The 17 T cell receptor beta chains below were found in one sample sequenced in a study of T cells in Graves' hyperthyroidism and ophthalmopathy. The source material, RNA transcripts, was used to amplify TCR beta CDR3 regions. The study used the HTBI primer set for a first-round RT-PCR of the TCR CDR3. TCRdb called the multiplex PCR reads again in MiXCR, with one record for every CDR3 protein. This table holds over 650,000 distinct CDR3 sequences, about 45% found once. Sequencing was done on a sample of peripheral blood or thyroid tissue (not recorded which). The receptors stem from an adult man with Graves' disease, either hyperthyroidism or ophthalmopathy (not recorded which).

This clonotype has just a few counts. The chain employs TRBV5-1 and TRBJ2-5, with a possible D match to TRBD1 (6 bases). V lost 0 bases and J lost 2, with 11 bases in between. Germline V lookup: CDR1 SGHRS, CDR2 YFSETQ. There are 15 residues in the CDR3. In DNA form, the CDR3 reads TGCGCCAGCAGCTTGGAAACAGGGACGCAAGAGACCCAGTACTTC. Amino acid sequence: CASSLETGTQETQYF.

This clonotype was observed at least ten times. Written as DNA, the CDR3 is TGCAGTGTGGGGCAAACGGAGACCCAGTACTTC. This gives the protein CSVGQTETQYF. The J gene is TRBJ2-5, the V gene TRBV20-1; maybe TRBD1 (5 bases). Per germline, CDR1 DFQATT and CDR2 SNEGSKA (reference sequence). The CDR3 runs 11 residues. Trimming pared 7 bases from V and 5 bases from J, leaving 11 bases between.

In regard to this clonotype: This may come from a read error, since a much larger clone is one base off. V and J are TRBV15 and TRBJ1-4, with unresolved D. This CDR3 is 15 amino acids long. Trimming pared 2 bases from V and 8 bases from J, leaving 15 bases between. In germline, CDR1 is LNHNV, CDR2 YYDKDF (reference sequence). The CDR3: CATSRLLRAGEKLFF. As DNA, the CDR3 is TGTGCCACCAGCAGACTCCTTAGGGCGGGCGAAAAACTGTTTTTT. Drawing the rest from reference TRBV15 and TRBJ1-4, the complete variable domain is DAMVIQNPRYQVTQFGKPVTLSCSQTLNHNVMYWYQQKSSQAPKLLFHYYDKDFNNEADTPDNFQSRRPNTSFCFLDIRSPGLGDTAMYLCATSRLLRAGEKLFFGSGTQLSVL.

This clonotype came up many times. The CDR3 DNA reads as TGTGCCAGCAGCGTCGGTTCCCGTGAGACCCAGTACTTC. Protein product: CASSVGSRETQYF. J is TRBJ2-5 and V is TRBV9, with D unclear. The CDR3 has 13 residues. Germline V gives CDR1 SGDLS, CDR2 YYNGEE. V lost 2 bases, J lost 5 bases, and 10 bases lay in between. The whole variable domain, remainder taken from reference TRBV9 and TRBJ2-5, is DSGVTQTPKHLITATGQRVTLRCSPRSGDLSVYWYQQSLDQGLQFLIQYYNGEERAKGNILERFSAQQFPDLHSELNLSSLELGDSALYFCASSVGSRETQYFGPGTRLLVL.

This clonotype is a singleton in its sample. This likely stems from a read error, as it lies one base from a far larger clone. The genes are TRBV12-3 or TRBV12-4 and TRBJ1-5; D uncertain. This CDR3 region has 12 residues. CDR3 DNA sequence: TGTGCCATCAGTTTGGCCAACCAGCCCCAGCATTTT. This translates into CAISLANQPQHF.

The CDR3 here is CASSQDGTGGYTF. In DNA, the CDR3 is TGTGCCAGCAGCCAGGACGGGACAGGGGGCTACACCTTC. V and J are TRBV4-2 and TRBJ1-2; 9 nucleotides agree with TRBD1. This CDR3 has 13 amino acids. With 3 bases clipped from V and 8 bases from J, the junction kept 4 bases outside the gene matches. The germline V gene has CDR1 LGHNA and CDR2 YNFKEQ.

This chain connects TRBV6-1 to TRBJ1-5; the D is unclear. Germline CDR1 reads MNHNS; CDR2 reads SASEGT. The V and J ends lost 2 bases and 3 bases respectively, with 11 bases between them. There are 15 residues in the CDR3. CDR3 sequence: CASSEFGTPNQPQHF. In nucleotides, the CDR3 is TGTGCCAGCAGTGAATTCGGCACTCCCAATCAGCCCCAGCATTTT.

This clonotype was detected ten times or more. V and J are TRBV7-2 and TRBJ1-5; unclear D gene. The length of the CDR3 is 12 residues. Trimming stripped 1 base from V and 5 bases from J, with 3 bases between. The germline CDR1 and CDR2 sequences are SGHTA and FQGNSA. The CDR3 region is CASSLDDQPQHF. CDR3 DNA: TGTGCCAGCAGCTTAGACGATCAGCCCCAGCATTTT.

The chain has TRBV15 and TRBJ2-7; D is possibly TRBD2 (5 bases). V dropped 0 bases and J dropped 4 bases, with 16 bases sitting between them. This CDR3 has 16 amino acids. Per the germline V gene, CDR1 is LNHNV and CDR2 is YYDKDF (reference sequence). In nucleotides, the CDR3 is TGTGCCACCAGCAGAGATCGGGGTTGGGATGGATACGAGCAGTACTTC. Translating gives CATSRDRGWDGYEQYF.

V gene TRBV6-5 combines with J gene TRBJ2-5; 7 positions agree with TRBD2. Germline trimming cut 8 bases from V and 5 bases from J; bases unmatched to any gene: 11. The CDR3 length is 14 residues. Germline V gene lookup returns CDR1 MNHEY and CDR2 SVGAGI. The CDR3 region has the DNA TGTGCCAGCGAGCGGGGCGGTGCTGGGGAGACCCAGTACTTC. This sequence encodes CASERGGAGETQYF.

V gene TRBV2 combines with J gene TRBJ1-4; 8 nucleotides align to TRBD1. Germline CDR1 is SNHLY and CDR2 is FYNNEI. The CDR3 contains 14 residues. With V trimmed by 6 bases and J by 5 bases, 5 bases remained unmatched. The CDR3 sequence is CASSTRQGNEKLFF. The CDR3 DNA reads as TGTGCCAGCAGCACCCGACAGGGGAATGAAAAACTGTTTTTT.

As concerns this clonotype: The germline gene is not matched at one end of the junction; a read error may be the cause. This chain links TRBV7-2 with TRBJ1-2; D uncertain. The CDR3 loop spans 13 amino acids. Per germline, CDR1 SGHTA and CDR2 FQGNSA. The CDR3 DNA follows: TGCGCCAGCAGCTTAATGGGCCCCTATGGCTACACCTTC. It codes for CASSLMGPYGYTF.

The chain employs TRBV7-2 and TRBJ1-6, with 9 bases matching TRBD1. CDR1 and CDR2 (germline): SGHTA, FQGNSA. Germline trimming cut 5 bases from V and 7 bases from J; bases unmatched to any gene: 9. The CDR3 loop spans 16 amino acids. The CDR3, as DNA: TGTGCCAGCAGCCCAATTTCCGGGACAGGGAATTCACCCCTCCACTTT. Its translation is CASSPISGTGNSPLHF.

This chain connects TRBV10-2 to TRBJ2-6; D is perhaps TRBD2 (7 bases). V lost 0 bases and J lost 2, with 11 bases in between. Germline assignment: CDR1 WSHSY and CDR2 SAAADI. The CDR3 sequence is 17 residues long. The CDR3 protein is CASSESGGAPGANVLTF. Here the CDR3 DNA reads TGCGCCAGCAGTGAGTCGGGGGGGGCGCCTGGGGCCAACGTCCTGACTTTC.

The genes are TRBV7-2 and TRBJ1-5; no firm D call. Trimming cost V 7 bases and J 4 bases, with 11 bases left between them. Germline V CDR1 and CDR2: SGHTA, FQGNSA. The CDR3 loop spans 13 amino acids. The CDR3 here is CASTLNRNQPQHF. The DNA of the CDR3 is TGTGCCAGCACCCTAAACAGAAATCAGCCCCAGCATTTT.

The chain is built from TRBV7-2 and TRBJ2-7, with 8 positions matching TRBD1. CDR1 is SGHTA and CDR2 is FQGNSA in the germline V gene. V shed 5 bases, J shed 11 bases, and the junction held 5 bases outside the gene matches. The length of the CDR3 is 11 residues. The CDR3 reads CASSQGGQEYF. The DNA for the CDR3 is TGTGCCAGCAGCCAAGGGGGACAGGAGTACTTC.

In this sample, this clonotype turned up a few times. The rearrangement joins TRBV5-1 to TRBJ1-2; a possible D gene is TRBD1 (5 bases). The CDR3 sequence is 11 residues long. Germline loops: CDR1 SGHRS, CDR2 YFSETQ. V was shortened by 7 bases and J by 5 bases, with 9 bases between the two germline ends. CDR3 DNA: TGCGCCAGCCGGGGCTGGTATGGCTACACCTTC. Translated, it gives CASRGWYGYTF.